This T cell receptor (beta chain) derives from a study of blood T cell repertoires in COVID-19. CDR1 is SGHTA and CDR2 is FQGNSA in the germline V gene. The CDR3 runs to 19 residues. Trimming at V came to 0 bases and at J to 2 bases, leaving 10 bases not matched to a gene. Sequencing used immunoSEQ multiplex PCR; TCRdb keeps in-frame clones, though not all of them. The table shows roughly 200,000 clones, with around 90% occurring only once. The sequenced material came from PBMCs or T cells enriched from blood (not recorded which). This clonotype was sampled from a woman under 40 who had recovered from COVID-19. The rearrangement links TRBV7-2 to TRBJ1-5, with 10 nucleotides matching TRBD1. CDR3 region: CASSLATGQGREGNQPQHF. CDR3 DNA: TGTGCCAGCAGCTTAGCCACGGGACAGGGGAGGGAAGGCAATCAGCCCCAGCATTTT.